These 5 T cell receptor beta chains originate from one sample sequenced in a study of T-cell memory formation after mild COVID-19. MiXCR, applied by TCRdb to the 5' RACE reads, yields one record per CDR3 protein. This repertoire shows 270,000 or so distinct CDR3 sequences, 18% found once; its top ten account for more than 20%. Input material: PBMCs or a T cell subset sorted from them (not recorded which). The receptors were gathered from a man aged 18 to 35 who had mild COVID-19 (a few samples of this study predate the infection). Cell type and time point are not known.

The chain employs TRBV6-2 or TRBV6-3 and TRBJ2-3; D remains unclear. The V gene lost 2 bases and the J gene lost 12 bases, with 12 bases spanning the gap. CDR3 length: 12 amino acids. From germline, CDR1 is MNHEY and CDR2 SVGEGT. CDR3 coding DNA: TGTGCCAGCAGTTACGACGGCGATTCCCAGTATTTT. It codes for CASSYDGDSQYF.

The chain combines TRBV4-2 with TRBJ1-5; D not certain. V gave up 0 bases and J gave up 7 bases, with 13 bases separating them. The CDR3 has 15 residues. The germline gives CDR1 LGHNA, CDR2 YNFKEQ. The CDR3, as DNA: TGTGCCAGCAGCCAAGACGCGCCGGCTCGACAGCCCCAGCATTTT. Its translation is CASSQDAPARQPQHF.

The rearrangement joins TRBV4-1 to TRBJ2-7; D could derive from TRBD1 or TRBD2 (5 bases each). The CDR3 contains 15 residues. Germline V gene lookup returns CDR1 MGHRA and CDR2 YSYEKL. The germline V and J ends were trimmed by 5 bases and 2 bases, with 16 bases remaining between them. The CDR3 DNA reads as TGCGCCAGCAGCTCCTACGTCCGGGACCCCTACGAGCAGTACTTC. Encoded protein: CASSSYVRDPYEQYF.

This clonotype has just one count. The CDR3 nucleotides read TGTGCCAGCAGCGCGGTAGACGGCTACAATGAGCAGTTCTTC. Protein: CASSAVDGYNEQFF. The J gene is TRBJ2-1, the V gene TRBV7-2; unclear D gene. This CDR3 has 14 residues. The ends were cut back, 5 bases at V and 3 bases at J, with 11 bases in the middle. CDR1 is SGHTA and CDR2 is FQGNSA in the germline V gene.

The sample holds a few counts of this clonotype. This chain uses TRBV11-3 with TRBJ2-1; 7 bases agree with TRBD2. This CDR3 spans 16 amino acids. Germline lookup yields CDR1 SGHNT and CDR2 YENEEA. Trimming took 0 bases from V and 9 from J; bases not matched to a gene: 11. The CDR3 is CASSLDYGGKGSEQFF. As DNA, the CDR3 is TGTGCCAGCAGCTTAGATTACGGGGGGAAAGGCAGTGAGCAGTTCTTC.